A selection of T cell receptor beta chains follows, all from one sample in a study of cytotoxic CD8 clonotypes in ibrutinib-treated CLL. Only in-frame clones appear in the TCRdb table, and some are missing; sequencing was by immunoSEQ multiplex PCR. This sample has about 200,000 clones, with approximately 72% found just once. Sequences were derived from PBMCs, sampled after 24 months of ibrutinib treatment. The receptors shown here come from a human donor with chronic lymphocytic leukemia. Both conserved end residues are part of each CDR3. Fields, in order: clone size, D gene, J gene, V gene, CDR3 protein, CDR3 DNA. The D gene is left open where the match is weak. Clone size is stated in some rows and not others, as once, few, many or a class when expanded.

few,.,TRBJ2-7,TRBV7-7,CASSSTGSYEQYF,TGTGCTAGCAGCTCCACAGGGAGCTACGAGCAGTACTTC
.,.,TRBJ1-1,TRBV27,CASSPLGGLNTEAFF,TGTGCCAGCAGCCCCCTCGGGGGCCTTAACACTGAAGCTTTCTTT
.,TRBD1,TRBJ1-2,TRBV4-1,CASSPTGGSNSYGYTF,TGCGCCAGCAGCCCCACAGGGGGCTCGAATTCCTATGGCTACACCTTC
.,.,TRBJ2-3,TRBV5-4,CASSPQRGQGEGSTDTQYF,TGTGCCAGCAGCCCCCAACGCGGCCAAGGTGAGGGAAGCACAGATACGCAGTATTTT
.,TRBD1,TRBJ2-5,TRBV6-1,CASRRQGQETQYF,TGTGCCAGCAGGAGACAGGGTCAAGAGACCCAGTACTTC
few,.,TRBJ1-3,TRBV5-1,CASREGTFSGNTIYF,TGCGCCAGCAGGGAAGGGACCTTCTCTGGAAACACCATATATTTT
.,.,TRBJ1-2,TRBV6-5,CASSFGQGLGYTF,TGTGCCAGCAGTTTTGGGCAGGGGTTAGGCTACACCTTC
once,TRBD2,TRBJ2-2,TRBV4-3,CASSRAPGLADNTGELFF,TGCGCCAGCAGCCGAGCACCGGGACTAGCGGACAACACCGGGGAGCTGTTTTTT
.,.,TRBJ1-5,TRBV25-1,CASSDWQGWQPQHF,TGTGCCAGCAGTGATTGGCAGGGATGGCAGCCCCAGCATTTT
once,.,TRBJ2-1,TRBV6-5,CASSYSGAAEQFF,TGTGCCAGCAGTTACTCTGGAGCGGCCGAGCAGTTCTTC
.,TRBD1,TRBJ1-2,TRBV5-1,CASSRNGDRDHGYTF,TGCGCCAGCAGCCGGAACGGGGACAGGGACCATGGCTACACCTTC
.,TRBD2,TRBJ2-7,TRBV6-5,CASSKLAGGSYEQYF,TGTGCCAGCAGTAAACTAGCGGGAGGTTCTTACGAGCAGTACTTC
.,TRBD1,TRBJ1-2,TRBV19,CASSIRDRPYGYTF,TGTGCCAGTAGTATACGGGACAGGCCCTATGGCTACACCTTC
.,.,TRBJ2-3,TRBV5-1,CASSGTISTDTQYF,TGCGCCAGCAGCGGGACCATAAGCACAGATACGCAGTATTTT
few,TRBD1,TRBJ1-1,TRBV5-4,CASSTGQVNTEAFF,TGTGCCAGCAGCACCGGACAGGTGAACACTGAAGCTTTCTTT
.,TRBD1,TRBJ1-5,TRBV7-2,CASSPQPGQDQPQHF,TGTGCCAGCAGCCCTCAACCCGGACAGGATCAGCCCCAGCATTTT